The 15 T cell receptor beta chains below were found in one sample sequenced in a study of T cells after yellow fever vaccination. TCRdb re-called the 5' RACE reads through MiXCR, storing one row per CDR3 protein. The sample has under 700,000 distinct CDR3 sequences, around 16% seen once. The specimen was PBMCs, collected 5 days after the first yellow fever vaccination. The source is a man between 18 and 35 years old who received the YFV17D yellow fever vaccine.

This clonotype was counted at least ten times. The CDR3: CASSLAGAGANVLTF. CDR3 in DNA: TGTGCCAGCAGCTTAGCAGGGGCCGGGGCCAACGTCCTGACTTTC. J is TRBJ2-6 and V is TRBV7-2; D possibly corresponds to TRBD1 (5 bases). Germline lookup yields CDR1 SGHTA and CDR2 FQGNSA. V was pared by 0 bases and J by 4 bases, with 7 bases between. The CDR3 is 15 residues long.

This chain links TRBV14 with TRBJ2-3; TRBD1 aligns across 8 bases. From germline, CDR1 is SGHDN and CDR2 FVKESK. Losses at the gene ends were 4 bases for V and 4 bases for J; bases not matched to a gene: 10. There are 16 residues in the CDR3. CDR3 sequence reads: CASSPPQGAVADTQYF. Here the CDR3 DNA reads TGTGCCAGCAGCCCCCCGCAGGGGGCGGTTGCAGATACGCAGTATTTT.

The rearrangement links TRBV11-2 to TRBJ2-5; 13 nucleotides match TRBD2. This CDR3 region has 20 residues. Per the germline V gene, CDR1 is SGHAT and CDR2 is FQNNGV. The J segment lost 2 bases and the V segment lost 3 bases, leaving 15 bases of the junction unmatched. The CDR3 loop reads CASSFNWFGLAGAPQETQYF. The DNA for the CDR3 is TGTGCCAGCAGCTTTAATTGGTTCGGACTAGCGGGGGCGCCTCAAGAGACCCAGTACTTC.

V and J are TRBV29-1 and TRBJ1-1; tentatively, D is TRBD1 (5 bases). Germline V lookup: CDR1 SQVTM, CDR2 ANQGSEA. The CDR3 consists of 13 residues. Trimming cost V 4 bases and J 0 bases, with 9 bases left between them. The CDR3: CSVVRVLNTEAFF. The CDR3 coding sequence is TGCAGCGTTGTCAGGGTATTGAACACTGAAGCTTTCTTT.

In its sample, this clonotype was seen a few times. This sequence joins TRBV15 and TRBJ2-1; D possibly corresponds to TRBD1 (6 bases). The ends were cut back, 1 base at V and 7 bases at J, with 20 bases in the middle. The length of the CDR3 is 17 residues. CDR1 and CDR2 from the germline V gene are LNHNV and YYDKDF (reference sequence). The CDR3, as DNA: TGTGCCACCAGCAGAGCCTATGGGGGCTCCGTCGTAAATGAGCAGTTCTTC. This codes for CATSRAYGGSVVNEQFF.

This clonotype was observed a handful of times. The CDR3 nucleotides are TGTGCCACCCAGGGACAGGGGGCCGGGGAGCTGTTTTTT. It encodes CATQGQGAGELFF. This sequence joins TRBV24-1 and TRBJ2-2; TRBD1 matches at 11 bases. Germline lookup yields CDR1 KGHDR and CDR2 SFDVKD. The CDR3 extends over 13 amino acids. V was pared by 9 bases and J by 6 bases, with 2 bases of the junction left unmatched.

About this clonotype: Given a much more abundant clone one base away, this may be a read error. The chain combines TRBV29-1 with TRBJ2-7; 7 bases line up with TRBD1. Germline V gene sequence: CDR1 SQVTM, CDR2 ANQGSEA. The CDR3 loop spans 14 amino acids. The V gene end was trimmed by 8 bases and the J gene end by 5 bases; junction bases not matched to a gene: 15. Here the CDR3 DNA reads TGCAGCTTTTCGACAGGGTCAACCGGCGACGAGCAGTACTTC. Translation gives CSFSTGSTGDEQYF.

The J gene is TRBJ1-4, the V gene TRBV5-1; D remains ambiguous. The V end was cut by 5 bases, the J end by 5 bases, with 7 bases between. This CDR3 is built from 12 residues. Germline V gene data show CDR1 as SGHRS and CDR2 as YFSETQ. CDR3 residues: CASRFGNEKLFF. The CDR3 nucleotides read TGCGCCAGCAGATTTGGCAATGAAAAACTGTTTTTT.

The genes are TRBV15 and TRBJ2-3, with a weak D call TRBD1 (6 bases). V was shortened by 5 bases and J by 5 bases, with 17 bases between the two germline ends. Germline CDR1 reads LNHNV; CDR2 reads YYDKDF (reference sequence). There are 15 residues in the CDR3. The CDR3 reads CATSDRTGSGDTQYF. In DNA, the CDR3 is TGTGCCACCAGCGATAGAACAGGGTCTGGAGATACGCAGTATTTT. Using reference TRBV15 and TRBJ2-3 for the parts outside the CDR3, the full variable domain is DAMVIQNPRYQVTQFGKPVTLSCSQTLNHNVMYWYQQKSSQAPKLLFHYYDKDFNNEADTPDNFQSRRPNTSFCFLDIRSPGLGDTAMYLCATSDRTGSGDTQYFGPGTRLTVL.

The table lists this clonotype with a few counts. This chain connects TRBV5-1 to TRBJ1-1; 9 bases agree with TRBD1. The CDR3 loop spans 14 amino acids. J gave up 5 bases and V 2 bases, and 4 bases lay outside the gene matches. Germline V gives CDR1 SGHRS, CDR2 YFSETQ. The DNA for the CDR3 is TGCGCCAGCAGCTTACAGGGGGCATTGACTGAAGCTTTCTTT. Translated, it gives CASSLQGALTEAFF.

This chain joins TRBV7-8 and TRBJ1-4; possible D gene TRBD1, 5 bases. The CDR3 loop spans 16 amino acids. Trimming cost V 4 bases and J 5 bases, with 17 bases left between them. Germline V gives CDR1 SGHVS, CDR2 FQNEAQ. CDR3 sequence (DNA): TGTGCCAGCAGCTACCCCGGGGCAGCTTTCAATGAAAAACTGTTTTTT. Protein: CASSYPGAAFNEKLFF.

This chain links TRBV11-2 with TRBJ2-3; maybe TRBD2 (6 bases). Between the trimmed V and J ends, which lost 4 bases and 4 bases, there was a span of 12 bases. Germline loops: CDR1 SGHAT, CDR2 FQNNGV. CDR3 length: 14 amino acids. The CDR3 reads CASSYSGSADTQYF. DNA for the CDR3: TGTGCCAGCAGCTATAGCGGTTCTGCAGATACGCAGTATTTT.

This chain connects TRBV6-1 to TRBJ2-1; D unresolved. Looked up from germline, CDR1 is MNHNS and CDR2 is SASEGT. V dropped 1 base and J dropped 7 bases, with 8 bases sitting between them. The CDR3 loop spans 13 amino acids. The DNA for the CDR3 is TGTGCCAGCAGTGAAGTCTTTACAAATGAGCAGTTCTTC. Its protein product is CASSEVFTNEQFF.

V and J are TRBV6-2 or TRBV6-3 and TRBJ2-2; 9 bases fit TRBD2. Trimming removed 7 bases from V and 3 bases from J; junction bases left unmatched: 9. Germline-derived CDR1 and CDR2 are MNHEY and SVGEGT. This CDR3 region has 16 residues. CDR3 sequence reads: CASTSRASGDTGELFF. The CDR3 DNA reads TGTGCCAGCACCTCCAGGGCTAGCGGGGACACCGGGGAGCTGTTTTTT.

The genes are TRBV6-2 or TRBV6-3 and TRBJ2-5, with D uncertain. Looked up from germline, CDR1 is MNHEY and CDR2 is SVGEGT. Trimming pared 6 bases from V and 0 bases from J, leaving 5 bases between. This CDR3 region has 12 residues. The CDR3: CASRVNQETQYF. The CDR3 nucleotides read TGTGCCAGCAGGGTCAACCAAGAGACCCAGTACTTC.